Sequencing of this T cell receptor (beta chain) was carried out in a study of blood T cell repertoires in COVID-19 (dated by TCRdb to between 2020 and 2021). With regard to the full study: The collaborator samples originated in the United States, Italy and Spain and spanned the acute and convalescent phases of COVID-19. Subjects who had been exposed to COVID-19, were actively infected with it, or had recovered from it provided the deeply sampled blood TCRbeta repertoires that made up the dataset. The material from the prospective study consisted of cDNA or gDNA derived from T cells, B-cell-depleted T cells, or PBMCs. Sample metadata almost always included a de-identified subject ID, COVID-19 status, age in years and sex. A freely available public database, intended as a resource for researchers studying the immune response to SARS-CoV-2, is where the repertoires were released. Samples were obtained from the ongoing ImmuneRACE study (first 160 participants) and from some 1,200 subjects provided by 6 global collaborators. Where available, HLA class I and class II types were obtained from metadata supplied by the sample provider rather than from assay-based typing.

About this clone: Its cognate antigen has yet to be identified. Base-call qualities are not available, and no considerably larger clone is one nucleotide away.

The immunoSEQ Assay, a bias-controlled multiplex PCR, was used to amplify TCRbeta CDR3 regions from genomic DNA. The original methods were these. The number of nucleated cells in each sample was estimated from the amplification of reference gene primers within the assay. Sequence reads were collapsed and filtered to measure the absolute abundance of every unique TCRbeta CDR3 rearrangement. For each sample, productive Simpson clonality was calculated by taking the square root of Simpson's diversity index across productive rearrangements. The table comes from immuneACCESS by way of TCRdb, which keeps in-frame sequences with V and J called. Part of the clones is missing from these tables; in studies checked, under half for an unresolved V gene and the rest for unknown reasons. V and J calls plus clone size are reproduced from that table; the DNA served to infer D and trimming. In this sample the table shows over 200,000 clones, more than 75% of which occur a single time. Around 2.9% of the sample is in the top ten clones.

Study-wide conclusions, independent of this receptor: The quantity of clinical and demographic metadata differed by source and by participant and was supplied without curation.

Another Seattle source contributed samples from volunteer blood donors who had recovered from COVID-19. Each collaborating institution followed its own protocols to collect whole blood in K2EDTA tubes. Collaborator samples were shipped for TCRbeta analysis as frozen whole blood, isolated PBMCs, or DNA extracted from either sample type. The sample comprised peripheral blood. The clonotype comes from a young woman who had recovered from COVID-19.

The nucleotide sequence reads as follows: TGTGCCAGCAGTTACCCTAATGGGGGGAACTCCTACGAGCAGTACTTC. Translated, it gives CASSYPNGGNSYEQYF. The sequence joins TRBV6-2 or TRBV6-3 to TRBJ2-7; TRBD2 is a weak D gene call, 6 bases matching. Trimming removed 2 bases from V and 0 bases from J, leaving 14 bases between the germline ends. Via the germline V gene, CDR1 is MNHEY and CDR2 SVGEGT. The CDR3 spans 16 residues, from the cysteine through the phenylalanine. The DNA shown is the 48-base CDR3, in frame from base 1.